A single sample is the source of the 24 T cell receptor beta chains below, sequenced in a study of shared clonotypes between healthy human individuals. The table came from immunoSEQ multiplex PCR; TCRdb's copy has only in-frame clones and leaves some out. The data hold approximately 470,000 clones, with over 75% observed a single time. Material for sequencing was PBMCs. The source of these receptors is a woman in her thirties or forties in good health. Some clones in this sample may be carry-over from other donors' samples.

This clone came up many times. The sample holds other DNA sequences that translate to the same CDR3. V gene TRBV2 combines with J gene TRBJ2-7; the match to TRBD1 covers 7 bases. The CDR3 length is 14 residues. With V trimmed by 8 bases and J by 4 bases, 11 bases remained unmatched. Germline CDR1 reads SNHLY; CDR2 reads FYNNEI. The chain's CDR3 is CASALYRGQYEQYF. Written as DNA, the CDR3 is TGTGCCAGCGCCCTCTACAGGGGCCAATACGAGCAGTACTTC.

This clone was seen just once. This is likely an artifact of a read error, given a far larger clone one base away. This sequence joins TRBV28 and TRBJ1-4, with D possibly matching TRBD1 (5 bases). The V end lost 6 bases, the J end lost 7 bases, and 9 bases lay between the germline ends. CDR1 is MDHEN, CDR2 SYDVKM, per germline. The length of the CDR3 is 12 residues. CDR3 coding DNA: TGTGCCAGCAGGACAGAGGGTGAAAAACTGTTTTTT. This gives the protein CASRTEGEKLFF.

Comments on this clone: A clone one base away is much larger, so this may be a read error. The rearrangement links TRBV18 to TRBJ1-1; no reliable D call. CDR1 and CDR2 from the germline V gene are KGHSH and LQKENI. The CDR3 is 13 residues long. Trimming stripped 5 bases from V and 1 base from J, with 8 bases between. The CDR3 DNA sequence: TGTGCCAGCTCAGTCGGCGGGAACACTGAAGCTTTCTTT. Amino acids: CASSVGGNTEAFF.

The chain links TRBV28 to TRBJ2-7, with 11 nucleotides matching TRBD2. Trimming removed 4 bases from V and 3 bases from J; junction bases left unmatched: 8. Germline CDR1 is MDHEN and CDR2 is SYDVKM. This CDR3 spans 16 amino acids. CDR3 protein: CASSSHTSGRNYEQYF. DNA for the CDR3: TGTGCCAGCAGTTCCCATACTAGCGGGAGAAACTACGAGCAGTACTTC.

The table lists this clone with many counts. The CDR3 coding sequence is TGTGCCAGCAGCTTAGGAGTAGCGGGAGGGCAGTACTTC. This gives the protein CASSLGVAGGQYF. This sequence joins TRBV7-2 and TRBJ2-7, with 10 bases matching TRBD2. Germline loops: CDR1 SGHTA, CDR2 FQGNSA. With V trimmed by 1 base and J by 9 bases, 3 bases remained unmatched. This CDR3 contains 13 residues.

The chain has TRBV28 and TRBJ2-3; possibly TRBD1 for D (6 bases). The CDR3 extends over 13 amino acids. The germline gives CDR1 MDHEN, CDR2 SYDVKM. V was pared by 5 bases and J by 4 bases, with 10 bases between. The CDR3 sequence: CASSVSGADTQYF. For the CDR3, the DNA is TGTGCCAGCAGTGTCTCAGGGGCAGATACGCAGTATTTT.

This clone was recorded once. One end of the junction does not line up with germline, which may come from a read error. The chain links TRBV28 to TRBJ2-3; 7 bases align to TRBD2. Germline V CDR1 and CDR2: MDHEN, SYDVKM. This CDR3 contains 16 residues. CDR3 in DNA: TGTGCCACCAGTTTTGTCGGCGGGAGACGCACAGATACGCAGTATTTT. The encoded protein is CATSFVGGRRTDTQYF.

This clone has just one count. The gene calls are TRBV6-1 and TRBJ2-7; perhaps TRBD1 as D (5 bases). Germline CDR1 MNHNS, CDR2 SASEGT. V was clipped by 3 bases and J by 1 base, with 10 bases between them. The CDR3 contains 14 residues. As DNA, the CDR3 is TGTGCCAGCAGTGATTTAGGGGTATCCTACGAGCAGTACTTC. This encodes CASSDLGVSYEQYF.

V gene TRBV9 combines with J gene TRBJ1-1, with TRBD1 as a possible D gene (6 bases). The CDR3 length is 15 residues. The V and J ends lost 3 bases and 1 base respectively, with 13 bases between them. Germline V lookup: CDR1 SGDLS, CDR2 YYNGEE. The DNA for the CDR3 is TGTGCCAGCAGCGCATCGGGACATTCGAACACTGAAGCTTTCTTT. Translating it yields CASSASGHSNTEAFF.

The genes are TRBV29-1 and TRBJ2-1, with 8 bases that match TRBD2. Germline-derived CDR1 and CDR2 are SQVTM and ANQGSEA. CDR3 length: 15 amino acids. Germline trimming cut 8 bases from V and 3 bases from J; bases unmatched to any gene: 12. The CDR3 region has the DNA TGCAGCTCCTTTGGGGATAGCGGGATCTACAATGAGCAGTTCTTC. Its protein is CSSFGDSGIYNEQFF.

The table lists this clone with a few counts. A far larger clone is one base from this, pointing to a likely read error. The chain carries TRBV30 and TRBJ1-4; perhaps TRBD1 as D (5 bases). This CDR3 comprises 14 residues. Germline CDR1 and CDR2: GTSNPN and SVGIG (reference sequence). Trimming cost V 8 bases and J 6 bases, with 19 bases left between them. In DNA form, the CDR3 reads TGTGCCCGGGAGGACCGGACATGGGATGAAAAACTGTTTTTT. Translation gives CAREDRTWDEKLFF.

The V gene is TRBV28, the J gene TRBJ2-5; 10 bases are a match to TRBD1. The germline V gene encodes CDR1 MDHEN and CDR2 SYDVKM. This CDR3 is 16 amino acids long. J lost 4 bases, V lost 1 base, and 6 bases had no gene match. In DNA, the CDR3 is TGTGCCAGCAGTTTATCTGGGACAGGGGTGGCAGAGACCCAGTACTTC. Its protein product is CASSLSGTGVAETQYF.

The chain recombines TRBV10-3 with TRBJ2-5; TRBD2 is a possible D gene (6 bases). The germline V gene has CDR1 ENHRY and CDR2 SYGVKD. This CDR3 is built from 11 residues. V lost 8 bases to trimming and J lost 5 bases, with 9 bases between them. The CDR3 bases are TGTGCCATCGGAAGCGGGGAGACCCAGTACTTC. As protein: CAIGSGETQYF.

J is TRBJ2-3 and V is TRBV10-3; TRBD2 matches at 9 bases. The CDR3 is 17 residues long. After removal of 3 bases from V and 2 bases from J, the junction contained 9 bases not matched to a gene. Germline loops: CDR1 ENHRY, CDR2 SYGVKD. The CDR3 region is CAISDGVAGDFTDTQYF. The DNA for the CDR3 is TGTGCCATCAGTGATGGGGTAGCGGGAGATTTCACAGATACGCAGTATTTT.

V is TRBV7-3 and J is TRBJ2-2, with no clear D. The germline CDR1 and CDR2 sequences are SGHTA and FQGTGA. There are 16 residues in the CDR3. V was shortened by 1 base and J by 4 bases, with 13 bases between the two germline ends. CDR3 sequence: CASSLISQDPTGELFF. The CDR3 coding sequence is TGTGCCAGCAGCTTAATATCCCAGGATCCCACCGGGGAGCTGTTTTTT.

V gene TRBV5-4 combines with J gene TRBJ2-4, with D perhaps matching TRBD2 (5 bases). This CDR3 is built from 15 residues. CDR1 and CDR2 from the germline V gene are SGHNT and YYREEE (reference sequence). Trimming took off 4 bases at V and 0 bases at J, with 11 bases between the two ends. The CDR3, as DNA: TGTGCCAGCAGCCAAGGAGGAGTAGCCAAAAACATTCAGTACTTC. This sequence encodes CASSQGGVAKNIQYF.

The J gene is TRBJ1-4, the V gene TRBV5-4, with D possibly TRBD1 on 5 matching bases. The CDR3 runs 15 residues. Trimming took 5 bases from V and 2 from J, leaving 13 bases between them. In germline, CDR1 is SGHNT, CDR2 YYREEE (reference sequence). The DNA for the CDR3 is TGTGCCAGCAGTGACGCAGGGAACACTAATGAAAAACTGTTTTTT. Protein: CASSDAGNTNEKLFF.

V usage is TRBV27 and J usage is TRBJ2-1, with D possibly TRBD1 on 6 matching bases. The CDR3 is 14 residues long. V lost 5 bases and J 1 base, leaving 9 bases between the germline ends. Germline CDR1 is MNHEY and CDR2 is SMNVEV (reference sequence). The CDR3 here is CASSLRGSYNEQFF. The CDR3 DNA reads TGTGCCAGCAGTCTCAGGGGATCCTACAATGAGCAGTTCTTC.

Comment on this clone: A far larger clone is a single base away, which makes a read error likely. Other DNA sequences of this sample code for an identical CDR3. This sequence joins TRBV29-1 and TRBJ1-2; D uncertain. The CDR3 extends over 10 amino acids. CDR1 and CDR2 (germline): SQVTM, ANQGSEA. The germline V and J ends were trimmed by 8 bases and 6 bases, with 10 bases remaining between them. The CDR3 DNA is TGCAGCTTATCGAGGGATGGCTACACCTTC. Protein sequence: CSLSRDGYTF.

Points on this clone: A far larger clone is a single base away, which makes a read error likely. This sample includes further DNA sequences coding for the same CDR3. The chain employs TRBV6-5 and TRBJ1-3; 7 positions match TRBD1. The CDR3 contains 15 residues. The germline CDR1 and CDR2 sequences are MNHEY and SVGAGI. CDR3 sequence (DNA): TGTGCTAGCAGCCCCCGACAGGGAACTGGAAACACCATATATTTT. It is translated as CASSPRQGTGNTIYF.

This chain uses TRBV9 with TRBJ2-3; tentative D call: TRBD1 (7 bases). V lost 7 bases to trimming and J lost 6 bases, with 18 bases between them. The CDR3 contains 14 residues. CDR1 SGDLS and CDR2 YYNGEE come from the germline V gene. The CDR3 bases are TGTGCCAGCCCCGCGGGGCAGGGGGGCGATACGCAGTATTTT. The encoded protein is CASPAGQGGDTQYF.

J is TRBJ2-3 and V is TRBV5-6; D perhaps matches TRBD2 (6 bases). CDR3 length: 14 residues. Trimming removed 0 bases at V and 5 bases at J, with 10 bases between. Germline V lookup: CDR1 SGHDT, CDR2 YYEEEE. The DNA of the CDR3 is TGTGCCAGCAGCTTGGCCCGGGAGTTAGATACGCAGTATTTT. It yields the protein CASSLARELDTQYF.

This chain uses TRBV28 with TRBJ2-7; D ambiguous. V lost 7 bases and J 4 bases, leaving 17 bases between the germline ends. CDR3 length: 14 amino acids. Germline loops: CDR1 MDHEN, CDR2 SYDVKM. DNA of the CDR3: TGTGCCAGCACCTTAGGGCCTTTAGTTTACGAGCAGTACTTC. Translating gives CASTLGPLVYEQYF.

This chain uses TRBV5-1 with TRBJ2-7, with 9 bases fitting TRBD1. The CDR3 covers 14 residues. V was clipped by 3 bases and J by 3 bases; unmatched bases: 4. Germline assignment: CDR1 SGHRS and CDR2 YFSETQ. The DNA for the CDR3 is TGCGCCAGCAGCTCCGGGGACAGGGACTACGAGCAGTACTTC. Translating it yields CASSSGDRDYEQYF.